Following are 21 T cell receptor beta chains from one sample sequenced in a study of T-cell memory formation after mild COVID-19. MiXCR was run by TCRdb on the 5' RACE reads, yielding one entry per CDR3 protein. Among about 430,000 distinct CDR3 sequences listed, around 24% were seen once. Sequencing was done on a sample of PBMCs or a T cell subset sorted from them (not recorded which). These receptors were collected from an adult woman who had mild COVID-19 (a few samples of this study predate the infection). Cell type and time point are not known.

This clonotype has a handful of counts. This chain links TRBV6-2 or TRBV6-3 with TRBJ1-1; D not resolved. The CDR3 is 17 residues long. The germline V gene has CDR1 MNHEY and CDR2 SVGEGT. V lost 6 bases, J lost 1 base, and 21 bases lay in between. For the CDR3, the DNA is TGTGCCAGCAGGCCCCTAGGGAGCACGGAGAAGAACACTGAAGCTTTCTTT. Translated: CASRPLGSTEKNTEAFF.

This sequence joins TRBV6-1 and TRBJ1-1; TRBD1 agrees at 10 bases. Unmatched junction bases numbered 6, after V lost 2 bases and J lost 0 bases. The CDR3 extends over 17 amino acids. Germline V CDR1 and CDR2: MNHNS, SASEGT. The CDR3 region has the DNA TGTGCCAGCAGTGAAAGCACCGGGACAGGGGTGAACACTGAAGCTTTCTTT. Protein sequence: CASSESTGTGVNTEAFF.

This clonotype was observed a handful of times. This rearrangement joins TRBV4-1 to TRBJ2-7, with TRBD2 matching 8 bases. From germline, CDR1 is MGHRA and CDR2 YSYEKL. Germline trimming cut 0 bases from V and 2 bases from J; bases unmatched to any gene: 0. The CDR3 spans 14 residues. For the CDR3, the DNA is TGCGCCAGCAGCCAAGAACTAGCGGCCTACGAGCAGTACTTC. Translated, it gives CASSQELAAYEQYF.

The chain is built from TRBV5-1 and TRBJ1-1; the D is unclear. Germline V lookup: CDR1 SGHRS, CDR2 YFSETQ. This CDR3 comprises 18 residues. V was cut by 3 bases and J by 2 bases, with 23 bases left in between. DNA for the CDR3: TGCGCCAGCAGCTCGTACCGTTACCCGGAGGGTTTTAACACTGAAGCTTTCTTT. Translating it yields CASSSYRYPEGFNTEAFF.

The chain carries TRBV7-2 and TRBJ1-6; TRBD1 matches at 9 bases. V was clipped by 2 bases and J by 8 bases; unmatched bases: 4. Per germline, CDR1 SGHTA and CDR2 FQGNSA. This CDR3 has 15 residues. As DNA, the CDR3 is TGTGCCAGCAGCTTATTCGGGACAGGGTATTCACCCCTCCACTTT. This gives the protein CASSLFGTGYSPLHF.

This clonotype was seen more than once but under ten times. The gene calls are TRBV10-3 and TRBJ2-3; 8 positions agree with TRBD2. The ends lost 6 bases at V and 1 base at J; junction bases unmatched: 6. CDR1 ENHRY and CDR2 SYGVKD come from the germline V gene. CDR3 length: 15 amino acids. The CDR3 DNA is TGTGCCATCAGGTCAAGCGGGGGCCGCACAGATACGCAGTATTTT. It encodes CAIRSSGGRTDTQYF.

The chain links TRBV4-1 to TRBJ2-7; 8 nucleotides line up with TRBD1. Germline CDR1 and CDR2: MGHRA and YSYEKL. The CDR3 is made up of 15 amino acids. V shed 1 base and J 2 bases; nucleotides not matched to a gene: 4. CDR3 bases: TGCGCCAGCAGCCAAGGGACAGGGCGCCCCTACGAGCAGTACTTC. It yields the protein CASSQGTGRPYEQYF.

This chain uses TRBV19 with TRBJ1-5; 9 bases fit TRBD1. V was clipped by 9 bases and J by 0 bases; unmatched bases: 15. CDR3 length: 18 residues. The germline CDR1 and CDR2 sequences are LNHDA and SQIVND (reference sequence). CDR3 in amino acids: CASRTGQGRRFSNQPQHF. In DNA, the CDR3 is TGTGCCAGCCGGACCGGACAGGGGAGGAGGTTTAGCAATCAGCCCCAGCATTTT.

This clonotype was found a few times. The chain combines TRBV7-8 with TRBJ2-7; possibly TRBD2 for D (5 bases). Trimming cost V 4 bases and J 6 bases, with 10 bases left between them. The CDR3 covers 12 residues. Looked up from germline, CDR1 is SGHVS and CDR2 is FQNEAQ. The CDR3 protein is CASSSPGSEQYF. For the CDR3, the DNA is TGTGCCAGCAGCTCCCCGGGGTCCGAGCAGTACTTC.

The chain joins TRBV5-1 to TRBJ2-1; D is perhaps TRBD1 or TRBD2 (5 bases each). The germline V gene has CDR1 SGHRS and CDR2 YFSETQ. V gave up 6 bases and J gave up 7 bases, with 14 bases separating them. The CDR3 spans 13 residues. The CDR3, as DNA: TGCGCCAGCAAACCGTCGGGGCGGAATGAGCAGTTCTTC. Protein: CASKPSGRNEQFF.

The chain combines TRBV6-5 with TRBJ2-7, with 9 bases fitting TRBD1. CDR3 length: 15 amino acids. Unmatched junction bases numbered 9, after V lost 6 bases and J lost 3 bases. Germline CDR1 MNHEY, CDR2 SVGAGI. The CDR3 spells CASRRYTGGVYEQYF. In DNA form, the CDR3 reads TGTGCCAGCAGAAGGTACACAGGGGGCGTCTACGAGCAGTACTTC.

J is TRBJ1-1 and V is TRBV6-6; the D is unclear. CDR1 and CDR2 from the germline V gene are MNHNY and SVGAGI (reference sequence). The CDR3 totals 12 residues. V lost 6 bases and J lost 0, with 5 bases in between. CDR3 residues: CASRQLNTEAFF. The CDR3 DNA reads as TGTGCCAGCAGACAGTTGAACACTGAAGCTTTCTTT.

In its sample, this clonotype was seen a few times. The chain uses TRBV7-2 and TRBJ2-3; 7 positions match TRBD1. The CDR3 consists of 16 residues. Per germline, CDR1 SGHTA and CDR2 FQGNSA. The V gene end was trimmed by 2 bases and the J gene end by 0 bases; junction bases not matched to a gene: 5. The CDR3 DNA is TGTGCCAGCAGCTTATTGGGGACAGCTAGCACAGATACGCAGTATTTT. Protein: CASSLLGTASTDTQYF.

This clonotype has a count of ten or more. CDR3 sequence: CASRTRQGLGNEQFF. Written as DNA, the CDR3 is TGTGCCAGCAGAACCCGACAGGGGCTTGGCAATGAGCAGTTCTTC. The genes are TRBV7-8 and TRBJ2-1, with 8 nucleotides matching TRBD1. The length of the CDR3 is 15 residues. CDR1 is SGHVS and CDR2 is FQNEAQ in the germline V gene. Germline trimming cut 6 bases from V and 6 bases from J; bases unmatched to any gene: 10.

This clonotype was picked up a small number of times. The chain couples TRBV11-2 to TRBJ2-3; 7 bases fit TRBD2. V shed 3 bases, J shed 1 base, and the junction held 4 bases outside the gene matches. The length of the CDR3 is 15 residues. The germline gives CDR1 SGHAT, CDR2 FQNNGV. CDR3 loop: CASSLGLLGTDTQYF. The CDR3 region has the DNA TGTGCCAGCAGCTTGGGACTATTAGGCACAGATACGCAGTATTTT. Full variable domain (missing parts from reference TRBV11-2 and TRBJ2-3): EAGVAQSPRYKIIEKRQSVAFWCNPISGHATLYWYQQILGQGPKLLIQFQNNGVVDDSQLPKDRFSAERLKGVDSTLKIQPAKLEDSAVYLCASSLGLLGTDTQYFGPGTRLTVL.

This clonotype turned up a few times. The chain is built from TRBV9 and TRBJ2-7; 7 nucleotides agree with TRBD2. V trimming: 4 bases; J trimming: 0 bases; junction bases outside the gene matches: 7. CDR1 SGDLS and CDR2 YYNGEE come from the germline V gene. The CDR3 totals 15 residues. The CDR3 sequence: CASSSGLVSSYEQYF. CDR3 bases: TGTGCCAGCAGCTCAGGACTAGTCTCCTCCTACGAGCAGTACTTC.

This clonotype has just a few counts. The gene calls are TRBV6-6 and TRBJ1-2; D is unclear. Deletions cut 2 bases from V and 2 bases from J, with 9 bases between. CDR1 is MNHNY, CDR2 SVGAGI, per germline (reference sequence). This CDR3 region has 14 residues. The CDR3 DNA reads as TGTGCCAGCAGTTACGACCTCCTCAACTATGGCTACACCTTC. As protein: CASSYDLLNYGYTF.

At least ten counts were recorded for this clonotype. The rearrangement joins TRBV7-9 to TRBJ1-6; D not resolved. V was shortened by 7 bases and J by 9 bases, with 16 bases between the two germline ends. The CDR3 has 14 amino acids. Germline assignment: CDR1 SEHNR and CDR2 FQNEAQ (reference sequence). The CDR3 DNA sequence: TGTGCCAGCACCCGCGACCTGGGAAGTTCACCCCTCCACTTT. It is translated as CASTRDLGSSPLHF.

The rearrangement links TRBV15 to TRBJ1-5; D gene unclear. Trimming removed 1 base at V and 5 bases at J, with 9 bases between. CDR3 size: 14 residues. The germline gives CDR1 LNHNV, CDR2 YYDKDF (reference sequence). The CDR3 sequence: CATSRVLEYQPQHF. CDR3 bases: TGTGCCACCAGCAGAGTACTAGAGTATCAGCCCCAGCATTTT.

This clonotype was detected a few times. The rearrangement joins TRBV19 to TRBJ2-1; 8 positions match TRBD2. V dropped 10 bases and J dropped 6; count of bases not matched to a gene: 11. In germline, CDR1 is LNHDA, CDR2 SQIVND (reference sequence). There are 14 residues in the CDR3. CDR3 bases: TGTGCCACCAAGACGATGACTAGCGTCAATGAGCAGTTCTTC. Translated: CATKTMTSVNEQFF.

This chain uses TRBV5-1 with TRBJ2-2; tentatively, D is TRBD1 (5 bases). Trimming pared 3 bases from V and 6 bases from J, leaving 12 bases between. The CDR3 runs to 14 residues. The germline gives CDR1 SGHRS, CDR2 YFSETQ. The CDR3 loop reads CASSSDMFAGELFF. The CDR3 DNA follows: TGCGCCAGCAGCTCGGACATGTTCGCCGGGGAGCTGTTTTTT.